The source of this T cell receptor (beta chain) is a study of graft-versus-host responses after intestinal transplantation. The V end lost 5 bases, the J end lost 7 bases, and 6 bases lay between the germline ends. CDR3 length equals 11 residues. The germline V gene has CDR1 MNHNS and CDR2 SASEGT. Concerning this clone: Its antigen is as yet unknown.

Sequencing was performed with immunoSEQ multiplex PCR; in TCRdb, only in-frame clones are kept and a portion is missing. The sample contains 55,000 to 85,000 clones, roughly 90% of which appear only once. The V and J genes are TRBV6-1 and TRBJ1-5; D remains ambiguous. The receptor was derived from a human donor who received an intestinal transplant. This specimen consisted of unstimulated CD8+ T cells sorted from spleen or lymph node cells, obtained before intestinal transplant. CDR3 coding DNA: TGTGCCAGCAGTCAAATCCAGCCCCAGCATTTT. Translation: CASSQIQPQHF.